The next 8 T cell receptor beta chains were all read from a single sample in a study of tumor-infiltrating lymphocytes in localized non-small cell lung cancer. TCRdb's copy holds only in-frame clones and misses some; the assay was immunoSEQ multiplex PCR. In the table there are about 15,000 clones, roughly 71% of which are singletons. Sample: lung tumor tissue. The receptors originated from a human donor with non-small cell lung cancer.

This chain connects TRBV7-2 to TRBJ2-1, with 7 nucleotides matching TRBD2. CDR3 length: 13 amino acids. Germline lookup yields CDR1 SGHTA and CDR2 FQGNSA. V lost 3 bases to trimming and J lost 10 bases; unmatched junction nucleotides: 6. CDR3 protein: CASSLGLSSEQFF. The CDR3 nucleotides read TGTGCCAGCAGCTTGGGACTAAGCAGCGAGCAGTTCTTC.

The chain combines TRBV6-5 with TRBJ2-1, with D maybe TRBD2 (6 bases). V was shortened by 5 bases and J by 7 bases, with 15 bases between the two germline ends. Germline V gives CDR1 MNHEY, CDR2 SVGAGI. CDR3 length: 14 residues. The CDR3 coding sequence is TGTGCCAGCAGTCGATCGGAGGGACTTAATGAGCAGTTCTTC. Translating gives CASSRSEGLNEQFF.

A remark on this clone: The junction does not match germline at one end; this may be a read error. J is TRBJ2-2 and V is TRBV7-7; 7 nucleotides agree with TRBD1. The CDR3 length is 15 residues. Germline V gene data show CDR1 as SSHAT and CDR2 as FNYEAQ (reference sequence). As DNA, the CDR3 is TGTGCTAGCAGCCGTGGGACAGAGGGCACCGGGGAGCTGTTTTTT. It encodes CASSRGTEGTGELFF.

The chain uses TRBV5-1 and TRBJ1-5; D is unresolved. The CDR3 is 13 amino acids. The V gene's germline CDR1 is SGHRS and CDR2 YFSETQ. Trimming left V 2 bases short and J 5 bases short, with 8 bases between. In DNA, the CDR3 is TGCGCCAGCAGCTTATATGCGGATCAGCCCCAGCATTTT. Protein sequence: CASSLYADQPQHF.

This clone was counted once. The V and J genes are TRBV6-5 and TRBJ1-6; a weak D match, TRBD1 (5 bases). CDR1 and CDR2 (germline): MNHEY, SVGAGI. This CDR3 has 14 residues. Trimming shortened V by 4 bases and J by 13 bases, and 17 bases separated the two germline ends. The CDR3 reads CASSSTTFQGPLHF. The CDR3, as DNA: TGTGCCAGCAGTTCTACCACCTTCCAGGGTCCCCTCCACTTT.

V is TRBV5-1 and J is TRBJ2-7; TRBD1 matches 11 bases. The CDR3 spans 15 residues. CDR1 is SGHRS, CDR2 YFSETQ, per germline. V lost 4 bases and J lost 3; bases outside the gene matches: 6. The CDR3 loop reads CASSAWTGGFYEQYF. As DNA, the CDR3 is TGCGCCAGCAGCGCGTGGACAGGGGGCTTCTACGAGCAGTACTTC.

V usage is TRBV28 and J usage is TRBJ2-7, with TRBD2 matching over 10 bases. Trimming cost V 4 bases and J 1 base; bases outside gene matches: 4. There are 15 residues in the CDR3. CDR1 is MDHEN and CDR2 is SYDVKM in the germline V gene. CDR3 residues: CASSSATSGSYEQYF. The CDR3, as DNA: TGTGCCAGCAGTTCGGCGACTAGCGGGTCCTACGAGCAGTACTTC.

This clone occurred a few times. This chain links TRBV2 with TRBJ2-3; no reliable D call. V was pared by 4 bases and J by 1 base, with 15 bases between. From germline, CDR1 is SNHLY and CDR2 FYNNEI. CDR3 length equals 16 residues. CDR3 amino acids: CASSARLAFGTDTQYF. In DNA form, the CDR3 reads TGTGCCAGCAGTGCCAGACTGGCCTTTGGCACAGATACGCAGTATTTT.